These T cell receptor beta chains were read from a single sample in a study of T cell repertoires in cytomegalovirus infection. In TCRdb, the reads were re-called with MiXCR into one record per CDR3 protein. The sample has roughly 190,000 distinct CDR3 sequences; 7.5% to 10% are singletons. The sequenced material came from PBMCs. The receptors originated from a human donor in good health (CMV status not recorded). Some clones in this sample may be carry-over from other donors' samples. The CDR3 runs from the conserved cysteine through the conserved F or W. The order of the fields is J gene, D gene, V gene, clone size, CDR3 DNA, CDR3 protein. The D gene is left open where the match is weak. Not every row has a clone size; where given, it reads once, few, many or a size class.

TRBJ1-2	TRBD1	TRBV28	many	TGTGCCAGCACGTGGACAGGCCTTAACTATGGCTACACCTTC	CASTWTGLNYGYTF
TRBJ1-1	-	TRBV6-1	few	TGTGCCAGCAGTGGACTCACCGGAAGCCCTGAAGCTTTCTTT	CASSGLTGSPEAFF
TRBJ1-2	-	TRBV30	few	TGTGCCTGGAGTCGGGGGGAGAACTATGGCTACACCTTC	CAWSRGENYGYTF
TRBJ1-4	TRBD1	TRBV7-2	many	TGTGCCAGCAGCTCATACAGGGGTCCTAATGAAAAACTGTTTTTT	CASSSYRGPNEKLFF
TRBJ2-6	-	TRBV27	many	TGTGCCAGCAGGATCTCTGGGGCCAACGTCCTGACTTTC	CASRISGANVLTF
TRBJ1-5	-	TRBV5-3	few	TGTGCCAGCAGCCCGGGACAAAGCAATCAGCCCCAGCATTTT	CASSPGQSNQPQHF
TRBJ1-2	-	TRBV5-4	few	TGTGCCAGCAGCTTGTCTCAGGGACTAGACTATGGCTACACCTTC	CASSLSQGLDYGYTF
TRBJ1-2	TRBD1	TRBV28	few	TGTGCCAGCAGTTTAATCGACAGGGACTCCTATGGCTACACCTTC	CASSLIDRDSYGYTF
TRBJ1-4	TRBD1	TRBV25-1	many	TGTGCCAGCAGTGCTCCCAGGGGGCGTATGGCTCCTGCAACTAATGAAAAACTGTTTTTT	CASSAPRGRMAPATNEKLFF
TRBJ1-5	TRBD1	TRBV7-6	many	TGTGCCAGCAGCTCGATACTAGGACAGGGTATGGGTCAGCCCCAGCATTTT	CASSSILGQGMGQPQHF
TRBJ1-2	TRBD1	TRBV7-2	many	TGTGCCAGCAGCTTAGCCGGCACAGGGGGGTATGGCTACACCTTC	CASSLAGTGGYGYTF
TRBJ2-2	-	TRBV5-4	many	TGTGCCAGCAGCTTAGAGGCAAACACCGGGGAGCTGTTTTTT	CASSLEANTGELFF
TRBJ1-6	-	TRBV20-1	-	TGCAGTGCTAGACAACCGGGACGGTATAATTCACCCCTCCACTTT	CSARQPGRYNSPLHF
TRBJ2-1	-	TRBV15	few	TGTGCCACCAGCGCACGGCGGGCCTTGGCGGGTGAGCAGTTCTTC	CATSARRALAGEQFF
TRBJ2-1	-	TRBV6-4	few	TGTGCCAGCAGTGAGGGGCCTAGCTCCTACAATGAGCAGTTCTTC	CASSEGPSSYNEQFF
TRBJ2-1	-	TRBV7-2	many	TGTGCCAGCAGTCGTACTTACAATGAGCAGTTCTTC	CASSRTYNEQFF
TRBJ1-1	TRBD1	TRBV18	few	TGTGCCAGCTCCGCCGGGGACAGCACTGAAGCTTTCTTT	CASSAGDSTEAFF
TRBJ1-3	TRBD1	TRBV12-3/TRBV12-4	-	TGTGCCAGCACCTTTCGGACAGGGACTGGAAACACCATATATTTT	CASTFRTGTGNTIYF
TRBJ2-3	-	TRBV7-9	many	TGTGCCAGCCTCCGGGACACTAGCACAGATACGCAGTATTTT	CASLRDTSTDTQYF
TRBJ2-6	-	TRBV7-9	many	TGTGCCAGCAGCTCTCGAGACTCTGGGGCCAACGTCCTGACTTTC	CASSSRDSGANVLTF
TRBJ2-1	TRBD2	TRBV7-9	many	TGTGCCAGCAGCCGAGCGGGAGTCACCTACAATGAGCAGTTCTTC	CASSRAGVTYNEQFF
TRBJ1-1	-	TRBV6-2/TRBV6-3	few	TGTGCCAGCAGTCAACAGGGTTCCTCTTTCTTT	CASSQQGSSFF
TRBJ2-7	TRBD2	TRBV7-2	many	TGTGCCAGCAGCCGCCGTGCGGGAGATACCTACGAGCAGTACTTC	CASSRRAGDTYEQYF
TRBJ2-7	TRBD2	TRBV28	-	TGTGCCAGCAGTTTCCCGGGACTAGCGGCAACTTACGAGCAGTACTTC	CASSFPGLAATYEQYF
TRBJ1-1	-	TRBV7-2	many	TGTGCCAGCAGGGGGGGCGGTTTGAACACTGAAGCTTTCTTT	CASRGGGLNTEAFF
TRBJ1-1	-	TRBV27	many	TGTGCCAGCAGCCCGAGACAGTCTCTGATGAACACTGAAGCTTTCTTT	CASSPRQSLMNTEAFF
TRBJ1-1	-	TRBV7-2	many	TGTGCCAGCAGCTTTTCCCCAAACACTGAAGCTTTCTTT	CASSFSPNTEAFF
TRBJ2-7	-	TRBV7-6	many	TGTGCCAGCAGCGCATCTACCGAGCAGTACTTC	CASSASTEQYF
TRBJ2-7	TRBD2	TRBV7-2	many	TGTGCCAGCAGCTTCCAAGCGGGGGCGAGCTCCTACGAGCAGTACTTC	CASSFQAGASSYEQYF
TRBJ1-5	TRBD1	TRBV19	many	TGTGCCAGTAGTATGGGTGAGGGGGCTAATCATCAGCCCCAGCATTTT	CASSMGEGANHQPQHF
TRBJ2-7	-	TRBV19	few	TGTGCCAGTAGTATAGGCCAGGGCTACGAGCAGTACTTC	CASSIGQGYEQYF
TRBJ1-2	-	TRBV20-1	-	TGCAGTGCTTCGGACGGGGGTTATGGCTACACCTTC	CSASDGGYGYTF
TRBJ2-7	TRBD2	TRBV20-1	-	TGCAGTGCTAGAGCCGCGCTAGCGGGGGGGCCTTACGAGCAGTACTTC	CSARAALAGGPYEQYF
TRBJ2-7	TRBD2	TRBV9	few	TGTGCCAGCAGCGCCGGGGGGACTATACCCGCCTACGAGCAGTACTTC	CASSAGGTIPAYEQYF
TRBJ2-2	-	TRBV19	-	TGTGCCAGTGAACCCGACAACACCGGGGAGCTGTTTTTT	CASEPDNTGELFF
TRBJ1-2	-	TRBV20-1	-	TGCAGTGCTCGAGCGGACGGAACCCTCCGGAGCTATGGCTACACCTTC	CSARADGTLRSYGYTF
TRBJ2-4	-	TRBV6-6	many	TGTGCCAGCAGTTACTCCCGACAGGGGGCTAGCGGGGTAGCCAAAAACATTCAGTACTTC	CASSYSRQGASGVAKNIQYF
TRBJ2-7	-	TRBV6-2/TRBV6-3	many	TGTGCCAGCAGCCACCCTCTTCAATACGAGCAGTACTTC	CASSHPLQYEQYF
TRBJ2-7	TRBD2	TRBV28	-	TGTGCCAGCAGTTTAGTTCCGGGACTAGGCTCCTACGAGCAGTACTTC	CASSLVPGLGSYEQYF
TRBJ1-1	-	TRBV28	many	TGTGCCAGCAGTCCCTTAGTGGGGAGGACTGAAGCTTTCTTT	CASSPLVGRTEAFF
TRBJ1-2	-	TRBV7-2	many	TGTGCCAGCAGCTTAGGACCGACTACTAACTATGGCTACACCTTC	CASSLGPTTNYGYTF
TRBJ2-3	-	TRBV7-9	-	TGTGCCAGCAGCTTAGCCAGGGCCTCCACAGATACGCAGTATTTT	CASSLARASTDTQYF
TRBJ1-4	TRBD1	TRBV7-9	many	TGTGCCAGCAGACTAGGACAGGGAGATGAAAAACTGTTTTTT	CASRLGQGDEKLFF
TRBJ1-1	-	TRBV5-4	-	TGTGCCAGCAGCCCAGACAGGACCCCTGAAGCTTTCTTT	CASSPDRTPEAFF
TRBJ2-5	TRBD1	TRBV6-2/TRBV6-3	few	TGTGCCAGCAGTTACTCGGTAGGGACAGGGACCCAGTACTTC	CASSYSVGTGTQYF
TRBJ2-5	-	TRBV4-3	few	TGCGCCAGCAGCAGAAAGGGGGGGCCATCGGAGACCCAGTACTTC	CASSRKGGPSETQYF
TRBJ2-5	TRBD2	TRBV9	few	TGTGCCAGCAGCACCGGGACTAGCGGAAAAAAAGAGACCCAGTACTTC	CASSTGTSGKKETQYF
TRBJ2-6	-	TRBV7-2	many	TGTGCCAGCAGCTTAGCGAACGGGGCCAACGTCCTGACTTTC	CASSLANGANVLTF
TRBJ1-3	-	TRBV12-3/TRBV12-4	many	TGTGCCAGCAGTCCTCCTTCTTCTGGAAACACCATATATTTT	CASSPPSSGNTIYF
TRBJ2-7	-	TRBV7-2	many	TGTGCCAGCAGCCTCAATCCGACTAGCTCCTACGAGCAGTACTTC	CASSLNPTSSYEQYF
TRBJ1-2	-	TRBV6-8	-	TGTGCCAGCAGTTTTGGGGTCGTGGCTGGAGGCTACACCTTC	CASSFGVVAGGYTF
TRBJ2-1	TRBD2	TRBV29-1	few	TGCAGCGTTGTACTAGCGGGGCTAGAGCAGTTCTTC	CSVVLAGLEQFF
TRBJ2-7	-	TRBV28	many	TGTGCCAGCAGTCTGACAGGAATCTCCTACGAGCAGTACTTC	CASSLTGISYEQYF
TRBJ2-1	TRBD2	TRBV7-8	many	TGTGCCAGCAGCAAATCCGGGACTAGTGGGTATGAGCAGTTCTTC	CASSKSGTSGYEQFF
TRBJ2-7	TRBD2	TRBV7-9	many	TGTGCCAGCAGCCCAGCGGGAGAGTACCACGAGCAGTACTTC	CASSPAGEYHEQYF
TRBJ2-7	-	TRBV7-9	many	TGTGCCAGCAGCCCCCGGGACTTTACCTACGAGCAGTACTTC	CASSPRDFTYEQYF
TRBJ2-5	-	TRBV20-1	many	TGCAGTGCTAGAGATATGAGCAGGGGCGAGACCCAGTACTTC	CSARDMSRGETQYF
TRBJ2-3	TRBD2	TRBV7-2	many	TGTGCCAGCAGCTCCAGGACTAGCGGGACCAGCACAGATACGCAGTATTTT	CASSSRTSGTSTDTQYF
TRBJ2-3	-	TRBV28	many	TGTGCCAGCAGCTTGGCGGGATCTAGCACAGATACGCAGTATTTT	CASSLAGSSTDTQYF